This is a list of T cell receptor beta chains from one sample in a study of spatial heterogeneity in lung cancer. Via MiXCR, TCRdb re-called the 5' RACE reads, giving one row per CDR3 protein. The sample has fewer than 25,000 distinct CDR3 sequences, 9% to 10% seen once. The material was PBMCs, obtained at follow-up. The receptors stem from a male donor with early-stage non-small cell lung cancer. Both conserved end residues are part of each CDR3. Each record gives: D gene, clone size, J gene, V gene, CDR3 protein, CDR3 DNA. D genes are given only for firm matches. The size entry is marked missing in some rows and otherwise reads once, few, many or a size class.

>.|many|TRBJ2-5|TRBV4-2
CASSPTILGPQYF
TGTGCCAGCAGCCCGACCATTCTAGGGCCCCAGTACTTC
>.|.|TRBJ1-1|TRBV29-1
CSVGGLRGFNENTEAFF
TGCAGCGTTGGGGGCTTACGAGGATTTAATGAGAACACTGAAGCTTTCTTT
>TRBD1|few|TRBJ1-6|TRBV11-2
CASTPGQFNSPLHF
TGTGCCAGCACCCCGGGACAGTTTAATTCACCCCTCCACTTT
>.|many|TRBJ2-3|TRBV15
CATSRDRATDTQYF
TGTGCCACCAGCAGAGATCGGGCCACAGATACGCAGTATTTT
>.|many|TRBJ1-2|TRBV4-3
CASSQDWDAHGYTF
TGCGCCAGCAGCCAAGATTGGGACGCCCATGGCTACACCTTC
>.|many|TRBJ2-2|TRBV3-1
CASSPSEGGAGGELFF
TGTGCCAGCAGCCCAAGTGAAGGCGGGGCGGGCGGGGAGCTGTTTTTT
>TRBD2|.|TRBJ2-5|TRBV20-1
CSARDFRSAGGPETQYF
TGCAGTGCTAGAGATTTTCGGAGCGCGGGGGGGCCAGAGACCCAGTACTTC
>TRBD1|many|TRBJ1-3|TRBV4-2
CASSSGGTGNTIYF
TGTGCCAGCAGTTCAGGGGGGACTGGAAACACCATATATTTT
>TRBD1|.|TRBJ2-3|TRBV3-1
CASSQDKGGYSVTDTQYF
TGTGCCAGCAGCCAAGATAAAGGGGGCTATTCCGTCACAGATACGCAGTATTTT
>.|many|TRBJ1-1|TRBV20-1
CSAGGMSEAFF
TGCAGTGCTGGAGGGATGAGTGAAGCTTTCTTT
>.|.|TRBJ2-2|TRBV2
CASSEGAGIYTGELFF
TGTGCCAGCAGTGAAGGGGCAGGGATCTACACCGGGGAGCTGTTTTTT
>TRBD1|.|TRBJ1-2|TRBV20-1
CSAARTGANYGYTF
TGCAGTGCAGCCAGGACAGGGGCTAACTATGGCTACACCTTC
>.|once|TRBJ2-7|TRBV5-5
CASSDLDRGLSSYEQYF
TGTGCCAGCAGCGACTTGGATAGGGGCTTAAGCTCCTACGAGCAGTACTTC
>.|few|TRBJ1-5|TRBV28
CASNQFNQPQHF
TGTGCCAGCAACCAGTTCAATCAGCCCCAGCATTTT
>TRBD1|many|TRBJ2-6|TRBV7-9
CASSLGTGVSGANVLTF
TGTGCCAGCAGCTTAGGGACAGGGGTCTCTGGGGCCAACGTCCTGACTTTC
>.|many|TRBJ2-2|TRBV3-1
CASSQWNAGELFF
TGTGCCAGCAGCCAGTGGAACGCCGGGGAGCTGTTTTTT